This entry concerns a single TCR beta chain. Its antigen is unknown. The data stem from a study of cytomegalovirus exposure and HLA in healthy donors. Whole-study findings and limits: High specificity and sensitivity for cytomegalovirus status were reported for the classifier. Some highly shared sequence variants likely arose as a pipeline artifact. Presence/absence analyses rested on an assumption that sequencing depth was roughly uniform across donors.

Germline V gene sequence: CDR1 MNHEY, CDR2 SMNVEV (reference sequence). The CDR3 loop spans 15 amino acids. J was trimmed by 4 bases and V by 4 bases; bases with no gene match: 8. A multiplex PCR was run with 60 Vbeta primers and 13 Jbeta primers. Only in-frame clones appear in the TCRdb table, and some are missing; sequencing was by immunoSEQ multiplex PCR. The table records 100,000 to 150,000 clones, over 70% of them present only once. The clonotype comes from a man aged 35 to 55 in good health and CMV-seropositive. Material for sequencing was PBMCs. This chain uses TRBV27 with TRBJ1-2, with 8 bases aligning to TRBD1. The CDR3: CASSSWTGIFYGYTF. The CDR3 nucleotides read TGTGCCAGCAGTTCGTGGACAGGGATTTTCTATGGCTACACCTTC.